Listed below are T cell receptor beta chains from one sample, sequenced in a study of blood T cell repertoires in COVID-19. Repertoires were generated with immunoSEQ multiplex PCR, while TCRdb's copy carries only in-frame clones and drops some. The data contain 380,000 or so clones, around 87% of them singletons. Sequencing was carried out using PBMCs or T cells enriched from blood (not recorded which). All receptors derive from a man under 40 who had recovered from COVID-19. CDR3s include the opening cysteine and the closing phenylalanine or tryptophan. D genes are given only for firm matches. Size is omitted from some rows. Given values are once, few, many or a class for expanded clones.

.	few	17	TRBV27	TRBJ2-3	CASSLSPPGFRLHTQYF	TGTGCCAGCAGTTTATCACCCCCAGGCTTCCGCTTGCATACGCAGTATTTT
.	.	13	TRBV7-2	TRBJ1-2	CASSHSKNYGYTF	TGTGCCAGCAGCCATAGTAAGAACTATGGCTACACCTTC
TRBD1	.	12	TRBV29-1	TRBJ1-4	CSVGGGYEKLFF	TGCAGCGTTGGAGGGGGCTATGAAAAACTGTTTTTT
.	once	17	TRBV4-1	TRBJ1-2	CASSQGPWTVSNYGYTF	TGCGCCAGCAGCCAAGGACCCTGGACAGTATCTAACTATGGCTACACCTTC
.	few	14	TRBV4-3	TRBJ2-7	CASSQTRDSYEQYF	TGCGCCAGCAGTCAAACCCGGGACTCCTACGAGCAGTACTTC
TRBD1	.	15	TRBV7-2	TRBJ1-2	CASSSKQGGLYGYTF	TGTGCCAGCAGCTCGAAACAGGGGGGACTCTATGGCTACACCTTC
.	.	15	TRBV5-6	TRBJ1-2	CASSILTGRTNGYTF	TGTGCCAGCAGCATCTTGACAGGAAGAACCAATGGCTACACCTTC
.	.	16	TRBV7-2	TRBJ2-1	CASSLSVAGAYNEQFF	TGTGCCAGCAGCTTATCAGTGGCAGGGGCCTACAATGAGCAGTTCTTC
.	.	16	TRBV20-1	TRBJ1-2	CSAIDYRTGIEYGYTF	TGCAGTGCTATTGACTACCGAACAGGGATTGAGTATGGCTACACCTTC
.	.	15	TRBV6-5	TRBJ1-3	CASSQTGFSGNTIYF	TGTGCCAGCAGTCAAACAGGGTTCTCTGGAAACACCATATATTTT
TRBD1	.	15	TRBV13	TRBJ2-5	CASSTRTDRVETQYF	TGTGCCAGCAGCACCCGAACCGACAGGGTAGAGACCCAGTACTTC
TRBD2	.	16	TRBV6-5	TRBJ2-7	CASSSSGTSGTYEQYF	TGTGCCAGCAGTTCCTCCGGGACTAGCGGGACCTACGAGCAGTACTTC
.	.	14	TRBV30	TRBJ1-5	CAWSVTAAEGVQHF	TGTGCCTGGAGTGTAACGGCCGCCGAGGGTGTCCAGCATTTT
.	.	13	TRBV19	TRBJ1-2	CASRTQRNYGYTF	TGTGCCAGTAGAACTCAGAGGAACTATGGCTACACCTTC
.	once	13	TRBV7-2	TRBJ2-5	CASSLGLGKTQYF	TGTGCCAGCAGCTTGGGACTCGGGAAGACCCAGTACTTC
.	few	13	TRBV30	TRBJ1-6	CAWSDGARSPLHF	TGTGCCTGGAGTGATGGGGCCAGGTCACCCCTCCACTTT
.	.	13	TRBV10-3	TRBJ2-7	CAISEMTSYEQYF	TGTGCCATCAGTGAGATGACTAGCTACGAGCAGTACTTC
.	.	14	TRBV9	TRBJ1-5	CASSVGTGNQPQHF	TGTGCCAGCAGCGTAGGGACAGGCAATCAGCCCCAGCATTTT
.	.	14	TRBV18	TRBJ1-6	CASSPPTGSSPLHF	TGTGCCAGCTCACCACCTACGGGGAGTTCACCCCTCCACTTT
TRBD1	.	15	TRBV7-6	TRBJ1-4	CASRPRTGRNEKLFF	TGTGCCAGCAGGCCTCGGACAGGCCGTAATGAAAAACTGTTTTTT
.	.	15	TRBV7-9	TRBJ1-5	CASRAAGAGNQPQHF	TGTGCCAGCAGGGCGGCGGGGGCCGGCAATCAGCCCCAGCATTTT
TRBD1	.	17	TRBV11-2	TRBJ1-6	CASSLRGQGVYNSPLHF	TGTGCCAGCAGCCTCCGGGGCCAGGGGGTCTATAATTCACCCCTCCACTTT
TRBD1	once	17	TRBV5-1	TRBJ1-1	CASSYGQGAELVTEAFF	TGCGCCAGCAGCTATGGACAGGGGGCCGAGCTGGTCACTGAAGCTTTCTTT
TRBD2	once	15	TRBV4-1	TRBJ2-1	CASTTAERGDNEQFF	TGCGCCAGCACCACAGCCGAACGGGGGGATAATGAGCAGTTCTTC
TRBD1	once	14	TRBV5-6	TRBJ1-6	CASSSGQGGSPLHF	TGTGCCAGCAGCTCGGGACAGGGAGGTTCACCCCTCCACTTT
.	.	13	TRBV30	TRBJ1-3	CAWRLQAGNTIYF	TGTGCCTGGAGGTTGCAGGCTGGAAACACCATATATTTT
.	.	11	TRBV5-1	TRBJ1-2	CASSNRDGYTF	TGCGCCAGCAGCAACAGGGATGGCTACACCTTC
.	.	16	TRBV5-1	TRBJ2-7	CASSMAGTREAYEQYF	TGCGCCAGCAGCATGGCGGGGACTCGAGAGGCCTACGAGCAGTACTTC
.	.	14	TRBV7-9	TRBJ1-4	CASSLGGGGEKLFF	TGTGCCAGCAGCTTAGGCGGTGGAGGCGAAAAACTGTTTTTT
.	.	14	TRBV7-9	TRBJ2-3	CASSQQVSTDTQYF	TGTGCCAGCAGCCAACAGGTCAGCACAGATACGCAGTATTTT
.	.	16	TRBV5-6	TRBJ1-2	CASSLYSGTSGGGYTF	TGTGCCAGCAGCTTATACTCCGGGACCTCGGGAGGGGGCTACACCTTC
.	.	16	TRBV7-6	TRBJ2-3	CASSLAWAGSTDTQYF	TGTGCCAGCAGCTTAGCTTGGGCGGGGAGCACAGATACGCAGTATTTT
TRBD1	.	15	TRBV6-5	TRBJ1-1	CASSYYGQGTTEAFF	TGTGCCAGCAGTTACTACGGACAGGGTACCACTGAAGCTTTCTTT
TRBD2	.	15	TRBV2	TRBJ2-1	CASSFSGGPTNEQFF	TGTGCCAGCAGTTTTAGCGGGGGTCCGACCAATGAGCAGTTCTTC
TRBD1	once	15	TRBV30	TRBJ2-7	CAWSEETGVAYEQYF	TGTGCCTGGAGTGAAGAGACAGGGGTAGCCTACGAGCAGTACTTC
.	.	13	TRBV5-6	TRBJ1-2	CASSPVGDYGYTF	TGTGCCAGCAGCCCCGTCGGGGACTATGGCTACACCTTC
.	.	13	TRBV12-3/TRBV12-4	TRBJ2-1	CASTQTVSNEQFF	TGTGCCAGCACCCAGACAGTCTCCAATGAGCAGTTCTTC
TRBD1	.	16	TRBV3-1/TRBV3-2	TRBJ2-4	CASSQDRPGQKNIQYF	TGTGCCAGCAGCCAGGACCGACCGGGACAGAAAAACATTCAGTACTTC
TRBD2	few	15	TRBV7-8	TRBJ2-1	CASSRGSGGWNEQFF	TGTGCCAGCAGCCGAGGTAGCGGGGGGTGGAATGAGCAGTTCTTC
.	few	14	TRBV10-2	TRBJ1-5	CASSESGHNQPQHF	TGCGCCAGCAGTGAGTCCGGTCACAATCAGCCCCAGCATTTT